This is a list of T cell receptor beta chains from one sample in a study of blood T cell repertoires in COVID-19. Here immunoSEQ multiplex PCR was the method, and the copy in TCRdb shows in-frame clones only, minus some. Of 95,000 to 150,000 clones in the sample, about 89% were seen once. The sequenced sample was peripheral blood. These receptors originate from a woman between 65 and 79 years old with acute or convalescent COVID-19. CDR3s include the opening cysteine and the closing phenylalanine or tryptophan. A D gene is named only where the DNA matches it firmly. Rows give clone size only sometimes, using once, few, many, or a class for an expanded clone.

v_call	j_call	clone_size	d_call	cdr3_aa	cdr3_nt
TRBV28	TRBJ1-2	-	TRBD1	CASSLHDRGLYTF	TGTGCCAGCAGTTTACACGACAGGGGGCTCTACACCTTC
TRBV7-6	TRBJ2-3	-	TRBD2	CASSPRLAGGPGDTQYF	TGTGCCAGCAGCCCCCGACTAGCGGGGGGGCCAGGTGATACGCAGTATTTT
TRBV4-1	TRBJ2-7	-	-	CASSQVAREPYEQYF	TGCGCCAGCAGCCAAGTTGCTCGCGAACCCTACGAGCAGTACTTC
TRBV7-9	TRBJ2-7	-	-	CASSLTSYEQYF	TGTGCCAGCAGCTTAACGAGCTACGAGCAGTACTTC
TRBV6-5	TRBJ2-7	-	TRBD2	CASRRTSGSYEQYF	TGTGCCAGCAGACGCACTAGCGGCTCCTACGAGCAGTACTTC
TRBV28	TRBJ1-4	-	TRBD1	CASSFAGGGMGKLFF	TGTGCCAGCAGTTTCGCAGGGGGCGGGATGGGAAAACTGTTTTTT
TRBV30	TRBJ2-7	-	-	CAWRTARLRSYEQYF	TGTGCCTGGAGGACCGCGAGGCTGCGCTCCTACGAGCAGTACTTC
TRBV30	TRBJ2-1	once	TRBD2	CAGRFRGGVYNEQFF	TGTGCCGGAAGATTTCGCGGGGGGGTCTACAATGAGCAGTTCTTC
TRBV28	TRBJ1-5	-	TRBD1	CASEGAYQPQHF	TGTGCCAGCGAGGGGGCTTATCAGCCCCAGCATTTT
TRBV29-1	TRBJ2-1	-	-	CSAPPSGSYNEQFF	TGCAGCGCCCCCCCCAGCGGGTCGTACAATGAGCAGTTCTTC
TRBV28	TRBJ2-2	-	TRBD2	CASSLTSGYTGELFF	TGTGCCAGCAGTTTAACTAGCGGATACACCGGGGAGCTGTTTTTT
TRBV10-3	TRBJ2-1	-	TRBD1	CAISPGTGRNEQFF	TGTGCCATCAGTCCCGGGACAGGGAGGAATGAGCAGTTCTTC
TRBV5-1	TRBJ1-4	-	-	CASSLGGQEKLFF	TGCGCCAGCAGCTTGGGAGGACAGGAAAAACTGTTTTTT
TRBV9	TRBJ2-3	-	-	CASSVDYTDTQYF	TGTGCCAGCAGCGTAGATTACACAGATACGCAGTATTTT
TRBV18	TRBJ1-6	-	TRBD1	CASSPPQGSYNSPLHF	TGTGCCAGCTCACCCCCACAGGGGTCCTATAATTCACCCCTCCACTTT
TRBV4-1	TRBJ2-3	-	TRBD2	CASAGGQNTQYF	TGCGCCAGTGCGGGGGGGCAGAATACGCAGTATTTT
TRBV6-1	TRBJ2-7	-	-	CASREEGQPRQYEQYF	TGTGCCAGCAGGGAAGAAGGACAGCCAAGACAATACGAGCAGTACTTC
TRBV28	TRBJ1-1	-	TRBD1	CASSFQGANTEAFF	TGTGCCAGCAGTTTCCAGGGGGCAAACACTGAAGCTTTCTTT
TRBV6-5	TRBJ2-7	-	-	CASSTTVVYEQYF	TGTGCCAGCAGTACGACAGTAGTCTACGAGCAGTACTTC
TRBV7-2	TRBJ2-6	-	TRBD2	CASSERGLAGGSGANVLTF	TGTGCCAGCAGCGAACGAGGACTAGCGGGGGGTTCTGGGGCCAACGTCCTGACTTTC
TRBV25-1	TRBJ2-5	-	-	CASSGAGNQETQYF	TGTGCCAGCAGTGGGGCAGGGAACCAAGAGACCCAGTACTTC
TRBV28	TRBJ1-2	-	-	CASSPLVTASNYGYTF	TGTGCCAGCAGTCCCCTAGTGACAGCCTCTAACTATGGCTACACCTTC
TRBV7-6	TRBJ1-6	-	-	CASSPDSRGYYNSPLHF	TGTGCCAGCAGCCCCGATTCCCGCGGCTACTATAATTCACCCCTCCACTTT
TRBV27	TRBJ2-2	-	-	CASSGTSNTGELFF	TGTGCCAGCAGTGGGACATCGAACACCGGGGAGCTGTTTTTT
TRBV12-3/TRBV12-4	TRBJ1-5	-	-	CASSLAGQPQHF	TGTGCCAGCAGCCTTGCAGGTCAGCCCCAGCATTTT
TRBV14	TRBJ2-5	once	-	CASSQDMGETQYF	TGTGCCAGCAGCCAAGATATGGGCGAGACCCAGTACTTC
TRBV4-1	TRBJ2-5	-	-	CASSQGQGGKETQYF	TGCGCCAGCAGCCAAGGTCAGGGTGGAAAAGAGACCCAGTACTTC
TRBV6-1	TRBJ2-7	-	TRBD1	CASSDPQGTTYEQYF	TGTGCCAGCAGTGACCCACAGGGGACAACCTACGAGCAGTACTTC
TRBV9	TRBJ1-1	-	-	CASSQDTNTEAFF	TGTGCCAGCAGCCAAGACACGAACACTGAAGCTTTCTTT
TRBV10-3	TRBJ1-1	-	-	CAISESGGREAEAFF	TGTGCCATCAGTGAGTCGGGAGGGAGGGAAGCTGAAGCTTTCTTT
TRBV28	TRBJ2-5	-	-	CASSPSDTTQWTQYF	TGTGCCAGCAGTCCCTCGGACACCACCCAGTGGACCCAGTACTTC
TRBV18	TRBJ1-2	-	-	CASSPPQGDGYTF	TGTGCCAGCTCACCACCCCAGGGCGATGGCTACACCTTC
TRBV10-1	TRBJ2-1	-	TRBD2	CASRASSGGSYNEQFF	TGCGCCAGCAGGGCCTCATCGGGGGGTTCCTACAATGAGCAGTTCTTC